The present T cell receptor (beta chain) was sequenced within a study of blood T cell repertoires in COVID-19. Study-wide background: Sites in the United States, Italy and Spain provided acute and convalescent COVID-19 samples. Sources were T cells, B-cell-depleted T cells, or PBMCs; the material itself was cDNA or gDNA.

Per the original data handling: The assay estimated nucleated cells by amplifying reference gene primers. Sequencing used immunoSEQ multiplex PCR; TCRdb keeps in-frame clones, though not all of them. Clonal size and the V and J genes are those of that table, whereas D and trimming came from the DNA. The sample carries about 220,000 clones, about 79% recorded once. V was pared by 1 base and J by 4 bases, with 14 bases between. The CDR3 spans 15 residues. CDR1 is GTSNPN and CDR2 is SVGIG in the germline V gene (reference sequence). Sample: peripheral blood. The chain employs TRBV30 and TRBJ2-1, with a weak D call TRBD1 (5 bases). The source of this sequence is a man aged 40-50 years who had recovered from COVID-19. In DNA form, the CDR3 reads TGTGCCTGGAGTGACAGGACACATCTATACAATGAGCAGTTCTTC. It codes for CAWSDRTHLYNEQFF.